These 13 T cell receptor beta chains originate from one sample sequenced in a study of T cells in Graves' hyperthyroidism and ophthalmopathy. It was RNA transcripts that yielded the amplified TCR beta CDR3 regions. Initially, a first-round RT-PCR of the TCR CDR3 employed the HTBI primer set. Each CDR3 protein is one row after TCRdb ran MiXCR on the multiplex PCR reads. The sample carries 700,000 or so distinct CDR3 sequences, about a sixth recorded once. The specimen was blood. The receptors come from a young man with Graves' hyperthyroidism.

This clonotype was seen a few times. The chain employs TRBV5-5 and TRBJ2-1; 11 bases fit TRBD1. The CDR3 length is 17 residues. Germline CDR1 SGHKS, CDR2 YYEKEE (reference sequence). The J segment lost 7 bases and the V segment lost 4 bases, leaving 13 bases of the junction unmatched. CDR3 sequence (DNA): TGTGCCAGCAGCCTCGGACAGGGGGCGCGTTTGGAAAATGAGCAGTTCTTC. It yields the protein CASSLGQGARLENEQFF.

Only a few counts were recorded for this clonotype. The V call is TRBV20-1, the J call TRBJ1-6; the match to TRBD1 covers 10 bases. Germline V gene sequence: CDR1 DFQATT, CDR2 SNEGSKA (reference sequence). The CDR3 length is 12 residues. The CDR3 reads CAAGQGNSPLHF. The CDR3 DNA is TGCGCCGCGGGACAGGGGAATTCACCCCTCCACTTT.

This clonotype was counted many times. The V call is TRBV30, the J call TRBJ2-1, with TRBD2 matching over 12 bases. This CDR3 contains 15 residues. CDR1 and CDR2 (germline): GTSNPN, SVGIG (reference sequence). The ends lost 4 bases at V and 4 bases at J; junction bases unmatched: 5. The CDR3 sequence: CAWKGTSGLYNEQFF. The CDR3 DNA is TGTGCCTGGAAAGGGACTAGCGGGCTATACAATGAGCAGTTCTTC. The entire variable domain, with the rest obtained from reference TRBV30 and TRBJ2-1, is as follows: SQTIHQWPATLVQPVGSPLSLECTVEGTSNPNLYWYRQAAGRGLQLLFYSVGIGQISSEVPQNLSASRPQDRQFILSSKKLLLSDSGFYLCAWKGTSGLYNEQFFGPGTRLTVL.

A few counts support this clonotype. CDR3 protein: CATSSGRMFSPLHF. CDR3 nucleotides: TGTGCCACCAGTTCAGGCCGGATGTTCTCACCCCTCCACTTT. The gene calls are TRBV24-1 and TRBJ1-6; D uncertain. Germline V gene lookup returns CDR1 KGHDR and CDR2 SFDVKD. This CDR3 contains 14 residues. Trimming stripped 6 bases from V and 10 bases from J, with 15 bases between.

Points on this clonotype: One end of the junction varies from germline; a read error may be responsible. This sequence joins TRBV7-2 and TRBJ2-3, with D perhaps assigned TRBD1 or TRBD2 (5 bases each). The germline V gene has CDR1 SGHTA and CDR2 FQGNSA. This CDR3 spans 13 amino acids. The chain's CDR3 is CASSRDPTDTRYF. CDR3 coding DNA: TGTGCCAGCAGTCGGGACCCCACAGATACGCGGTATTTT.

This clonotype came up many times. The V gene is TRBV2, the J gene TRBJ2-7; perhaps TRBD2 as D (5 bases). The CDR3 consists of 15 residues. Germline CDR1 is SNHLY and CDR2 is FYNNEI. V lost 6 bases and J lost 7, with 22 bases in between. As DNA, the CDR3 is TGTGCCAGCAGGAGCCTCTCCGGGATCTCGGGGGAGCAGTACTTC. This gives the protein CASRSLSGISGEQYF.

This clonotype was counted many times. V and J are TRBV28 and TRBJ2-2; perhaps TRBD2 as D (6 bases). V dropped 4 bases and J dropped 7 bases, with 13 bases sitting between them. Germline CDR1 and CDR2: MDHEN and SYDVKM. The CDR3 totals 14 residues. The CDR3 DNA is TGTGCCAGCAGTTGGGGACCGGGGGACGGGGAGCTGTTTTTT. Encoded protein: CASSWGPGDGELFF.

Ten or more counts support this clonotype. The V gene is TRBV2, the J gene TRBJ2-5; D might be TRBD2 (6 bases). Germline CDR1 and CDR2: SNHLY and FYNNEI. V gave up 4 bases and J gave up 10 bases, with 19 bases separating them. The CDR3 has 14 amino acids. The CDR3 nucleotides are TGTGCCAGCAGTGTAGCTAGCGCCCGTGGGAGCCAGTACTTC. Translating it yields CASSVASARGSQYF.

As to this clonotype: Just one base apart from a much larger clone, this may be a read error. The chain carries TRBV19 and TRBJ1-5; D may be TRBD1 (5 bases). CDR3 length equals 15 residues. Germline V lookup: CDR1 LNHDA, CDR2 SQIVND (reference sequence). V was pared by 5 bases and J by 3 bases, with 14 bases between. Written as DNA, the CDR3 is TGTGCCAGTAGTGTGGAACAGGTCCTCAATCAGCCCCAGCATTTT. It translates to CASSVEQVLNQPQHF.

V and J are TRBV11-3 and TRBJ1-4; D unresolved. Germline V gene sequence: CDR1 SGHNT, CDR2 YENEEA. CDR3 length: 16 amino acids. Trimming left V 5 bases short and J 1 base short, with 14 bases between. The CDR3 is CASSPSQAVTNEKLFF. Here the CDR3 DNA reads TGTGCCAGCAGCCCTAGCCAGGCGGTAACTAATGAAAAACTGTTTTTT.

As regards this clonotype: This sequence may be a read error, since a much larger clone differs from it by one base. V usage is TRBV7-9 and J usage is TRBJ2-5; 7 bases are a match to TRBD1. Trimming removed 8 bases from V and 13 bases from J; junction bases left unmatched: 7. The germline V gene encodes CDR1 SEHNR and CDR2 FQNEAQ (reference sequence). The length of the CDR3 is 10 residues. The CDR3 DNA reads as TGTGCCAGCGGGCTGACAGGGACGTACTTC. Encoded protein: CASGLTGTYF.

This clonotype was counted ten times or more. The CDR3 sequence: CATSGGGGRAADTQYF. DNA of the CDR3: TGTGCCACCAGCGGGGGAGGCGGGAGGGCCGCAGATACGCAGTATTTT. The chain employs TRBV15 and TRBJ2-3; 9 bases fit TRBD2. The CDR3 consists of 16 residues. Germline loops: CDR1 LNHNV, CDR2 YYDKDF (reference sequence). Trimming removed 5 bases from V and 4 bases from J; junction bases left unmatched: 10.

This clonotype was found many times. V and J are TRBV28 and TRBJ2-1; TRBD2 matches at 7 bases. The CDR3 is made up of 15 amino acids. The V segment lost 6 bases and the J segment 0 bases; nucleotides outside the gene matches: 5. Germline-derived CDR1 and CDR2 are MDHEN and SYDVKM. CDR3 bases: TGTGCCAGCAGGCCCGGGGGGAGCTCCTACAATGAGCAGTTCTTC. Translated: CASRPGGSSYNEQFF.